These T cell receptor beta chains were read from a single sample in a study of identical twins. TCRdb fed the 5' RACE reads into MiXCR, producing one record per CDR3 protein. Altogether 520,000 or so distinct CDR3 sequences are present, under 25% being singletons, with the ten largest covering about 0.91%. These data also featured in a second study, about T cells expressing NK-cell markers.

The sequenced material came from CD4+ T cells sorted from blood. These receptors originate from a woman aged 18-35 years in good health. Both conserved end residues are part of each CDR3. A D gene is named only where the DNA matches it firmly. Not all rows give a size; the values are once, few, many and, for expanded clones, a class.

v_gene	j_gene	abundance	d_gene	CDR3aa	CDR3nt
TRBV2	TRBJ2-1	few	NA	CASTPLGDSYNEQFF	TGTGCCAGCACCCCCCTCGGGGACTCCTACAATGAGCAGTTCTTC
TRBV29-1	TRBJ1-4	many	NA	CSVEGRGNEKLFF	TGCAGCGTCGAGGGGAGAGGGAATGAAAAACTGTTTTTT
TRBV18	TRBJ2-1	few	TRBD2	CASSPPGLADYNEQFF	TGTGCCAGCTCACCACCCGGACTAGCGGATTACAATGAGCAGTTCTTC
TRBV7-8	TRBJ2-7	NA	NA	CASRQFEQGNYEQYF	TGTGCCAGCAGGCAATTCGAACAGGGAAACTACGAGCAGTACTTC
TRBV15	TRBJ2-5	NA	NA	CATSSRLGTQYF	TGTGCCACCAGCTCGCGACTTGGCACCCAGTACTTC
TRBV29-1	TRBJ1-2	few	TRBD1	CSVGQGAYGYTF	TGCAGCGTAGGACAGGGAGCCTATGGCTACACCTTC
TRBV20-1	TRBJ1-2	NA	NA	CSAPGDLGYTF	TGCAGTGCCCCAGGGGATTTAGGCTACACCTTC
TRBV5-1	TRBJ2-7	few	NA	CASTIGGSQGYEQYF	TGCGCCAGCACGATTGGGGGGTCACAGGGTTACGAGCAGTACTTC
TRBV14	TRBJ2-7	NA	NA	CASSQAQGPLRYF	TGTGCCAGCAGCCAAGCGCAGGGCCCCCTTAGGTACTTC
TRBV14	TRBJ2-7	few	NA	CASSSVIGYEQYF	TGTGCCAGCAGCTCGGTTATCGGGTACGAGCAGTACTTC
TRBV28	TRBJ2-7	NA	NA	CASSTTGQRDEQYF	TGTGCCAGCAGCACTACCGGACAGCGAGACGAGCAGTACTTC
TRBV5-5	TRBJ1-2	few	TRBD1	CASQGQGRGGYTF	TGTGCCAGCCAGGGACAGGGTAGAGGAGGCTACACCTTC
TRBV4-2	TRBJ1-2	many	NA	CASSQENYGYTF	TGTGCCAGCAGCCAAGAAAACTATGGCTACACCTTC
TRBV7-2	TRBJ1-2	few	NA	CASSSRQGLQHYTF	TGTGCCAGCAGCTCTCGGCAGGGACTGCAGCACTACACCTTC
TRBV3-1	TRBJ2-1	NA	NA	CASSWPTRGNEQFF	TGTGCCAGCAGCTGGCCCACGAGGGGGAATGAGCAGTTCTTC